The rows below give T cell receptor beta chains drawn from one sample of a study of cytomegalovirus exposure and HLA in healthy donors. Profiling relied on immunoSEQ multiplex PCR, and the TCRdb table lists in-frame clones only, not all of them. The top ten clones hold just under 6.5% of a sample with 120,000 or so clones, around three quarters of them seen once. Sequences were obtained from PBMCs. The receptors were gathered from a woman between 40 and 50 years old in good health and CMV-seronegative. The CDR3 runs from the conserved cysteine through the conserved F or W. The order of the fields is clone size, V gene, D gene, J gene, CDR3 protein, CDR3 DNA. The D gene is left open where the match is weak. Only some rows state a clone size, as once, few, many or a class for expanded clones.

>.|TRBV18|TRBD2|TRBJ2-1
CASSPQVNLAGGRNEQFF
TGTGCCAGCTCACCACAGGTTAATTTAGCGGGAGGAAGAAATGAGCAGTTCTTC
>.|TRBV14|.|TRBJ2-3
CASSRRLVGTDTQYF
TGTGCCAGCAGCCGCCGACTAGTAGGCACAGATACGCAGTATTTT
>.|TRBV6-5|.|TRBJ1-2
CASSVQGTYGYTF
TGTGCCAGCAGTGTACAGGGCACCTATGGCTACACCTTC
>few|TRBV7-2|TRBD2|TRBJ2-1
CASSLGGSLYEQFF
TGTGCCAGCAGCTTAGGCGGGAGTTTGTATGAGCAGTTCTTC
>.|TRBV18|TRBD1|TRBJ1-3
CASSLSGTGGNTIYF
TGTGCCAGCTCACTCTCCGGGACAGGGGGAAACACCATATATTTT
>many|TRBV5-8|.|TRBJ1-1
CASQPDRMNTEAFF
TGTGCCAGTCAACCCGACAGGATGAACACTGAAGCTTTCTTT
>.|TRBV11-1|TRBD2|TRBJ2-1
CASSLLAGGPHNEQFF
TGTGCCAGCAGCTTACTAGCGGGAGGCCCCCACAATGAGCAGTTCTTC
>.|TRBV10-1|TRBD1|TRBJ2-7
CASSLLDRVGEQYF
TGCGCCAGCAGCCTCCTGGACAGGGTGGGAGAGCAGTACTTC
>.|TRBV5-4|TRBD1|TRBJ1-6
CASSLQGVPNSPLHF
TGTGCCAGCAGTTTACAGGGGGTACCTAATTCACCCCTCCACTTT
>.|TRBV5-1|.|TRBJ2-7
CASSLQIGTSDEQYF
TGCGCCAGCAGCCTCCAAATAGGGACATCCGACGAGCAGTACTTC
>.|TRBV15|.|TRBJ2-7
CATGEPGQYEQYF
TGTGCCACCGGGGAGCCAGGTCAATACGAGCAGTACTTC
>.|TRBV9|.|TRBJ2-5
CASSVDPGAFQETQYF
TGTGCCAGCAGCGTAGACCCGGGAGCGTTCCAAGAGACCCAGTACTTC
>.|TRBV9|.|TRBJ1-1
CASSPEDSMNTEAFF
TGTGCCAGCAGCCCCGAGGACAGTATGAACACTGAAGCTTTCTTT
>.|TRBV5-5|.|TRBJ2-5
CASSNRVVETQYF
TGTGCCAGCAGTAACAGGGTGGTGGAGACCCAGTACTTC
>.|TRBV5-1|.|TRBJ2-7
CASSIQQGEGEQYF
TGCGCCAGCAGCATCCAACAGGGAGAAGGCGAGCAGTACTTC
>.|TRBV15|.|TRBJ2-5
CATSERETQYF
TGTGCCACCAGCGAGCGAGAGACCCAGTACTTC
>once|TRBV28|TRBD2|TRBJ2-5
CASSFPPGGVTFHETQYF
TGTGCCAGCAGTTTCCCACCCGGGGGGGTTACGTTCCACGAGACCCAGTACTTC
>.|TRBV28|TRBD1|TRBJ2-7
CASSFPGTGAYEQYF
TGTGCCAGCAGTTTCCCCGGGACAGGAGCCTACGAGCAGTACTTC
>.|TRBV10-2|.|TRBJ2-2
CASSDTGRATGELFF
TGCGCCAGCAGCGATACAGGGAGGGCCACCGGGGAGCTGTTTTTT
>.|TRBV7-9|.|TRBJ1-3
CASSLGVQNTIYF
TGTGCCAGCAGCTTAGGCGTCCAAAACACCATATATTTT
>.|TRBV11-2|TRBD2|TRBJ2-7
CASSPPGPGGSSHEQYF
TGTGCCAGCAGCCCCCCGGGCCCTGGCGGGAGCTCCCACGAGCAGTACTTC
>.|TRBV10-1|.|TRBJ2-1
CASSESFGSVDEQFF
TGCGCCAGCAGTGAGTCATTCGGGAGTGTAGATGAGCAGTTCTTC
>.|TRBV6-5|.|TRBJ2-4
CASSYSEDKNIQYF
TGTGCCAGCAGTTACTCGGAGGACAAAAACATTCAGTACTTC
>.|TRBV2|TRBD1|TRBJ1-5
CASRGQYNQPQHF
TGTGCCAGCAGGGGACAGTACAATCAGCCCCAGCATTTT
>.|TRBV10-1|TRBD1|TRBJ1-1
CASTLDRGRRNTEAFF
TGCGCCAGCACTCTGGACAGGGGCCGTCGGAACACTGAAGCTTTCTTT
>.|TRBV5-1|.|TRBJ1-1
CASRVGQVNTEAFF
TGCGCCAGCAGGGTGGGGCAGGTAAACACTGAAGCTTTCTTT
>.|TRBV28|TRBD1|TRBJ1-5
CASSLGTGPQPQHF
TGTGCCAGCAGTTTAGGGACAGGGCCTCAGCCCCAGCATTTT
>.|TRBV4-2|TRBD2|TRBJ2-3
CASSQLPGLAGGGTDTQYF
TGTGCCAGCAGCCAGCTTCCGGGACTAGCGGGAGGCGGCACAGATACGCAGTATTTT
>few|TRBV11-1|.|TRBJ2-3
CASSLAGAPEFTQYF
TGTGCCAGCAGCTTAGCGGGGGCACCCGAGTTTACGCAGTATTTT
>.|TRBV7-6|.|TRBJ1-1
CASSPIGSANTEAFF
TGTGCCAGCAGCCCAATCGGGTCAGCGAACACTGAAGCTTTCTTT
>.|TRBV28|TRBD1|TRBJ1-5
CASSLSTGTGYQPQHF
TGTGCCAGCAGTTTATCGACCGGGACAGGGTATCAGCCCCAGCATTTT
>.|TRBV4-2|.|TRBJ2-3
CASSQDVKLARTDTQYF
TGTGCCAGCAGCCAAGATGTGAAGTTGGCCCGCACAGATACGCAGTATTTT
>.|TRBV5-1|.|TRBJ2-7
CASSTQGYEQYF
TGCGCCAGCAGCACCCAGGGATACGAGCAGTACTTC
>.|TRBV28|.|TRBJ2-4
CASSLAGTKNIQYF
TGTGCCAGCAGTTTAGCAGGGACCAAAAACATTCAGTACTTC
>.|TRBV9|TRBD1|TRBJ2-3
CASSHPKGQAPSTDTQYF
TGTGCCAGCAGCCATCCCAAGGGACAGGCTCCAAGCACAGATACGCAGTATTTT
>.|TRBV6-5|.|TRBJ2-7
CASAKGGNYEQYF
TGTGCCAGCGCCAAGGGGGGGAACTACGAGCAGTACTTC
>.|TRBV5-4|.|TRBJ2-5
CASSHVDKQETQYF
TGTGCCAGCAGCCACGTGGACAAACAAGAGACCCAGTACTTC
>.|TRBV7-9|.|TRBJ2-3
CSSSLFAGSTDTQYF
TGTTCCAGCAGCTTATTCGCGGGAAGCACAGATACGCAGTATTTT
>.|TRBV20-1|.|TRBJ2-5
CSASPETQYF
TGCAGTGCCTCCCCCGAGACCCAGTACTTC
>.|TRBV30|TRBD1|TRBJ1-2
CAWSFTGTDNYGYTF
TGTGCCTGGAGTTTCACCGGGACAGACAACTATGGCTACACCTTC
>.|TRBV5-6|TRBD1|TRBJ1-1
CASRNLGGLGDTEAFF
TGTGCCAGCAGAAATCTAGGGGGCCTGGGGGACACTGAAGCTTTCTTT
>.|TRBV28|.|TRBJ2-7
CASSLGDNYEQYF
TGTGCCAGCAGTTTAGGGGACAATTACGAGCAGTACTTC
>.|TRBV10-3|.|TRBJ1-1
CAISGINQGGAFF
TGTGCCATCAGTGGGATCAACCAAGGGGGAGCTTTCTTT
>few|TRBV5-6|TRBD1|TRBJ1-2
CASQRRGARPLNYGYTF
TGTGCCAGCCAACGCAGGGGGGCCCGCCCCCTTAACTATGGCTACACCTTC
>few|TRBV18|.|TRBJ1-4
CASSPQAYEKLFF
TGTGCCAGCTCACCACAAGCTTATGAAAAACTGTTTTTT
>.|TRBV7-9|.|TRBJ2-2
CASSIQSTGELFF
TGTGCCAGCAGCATACAGAGCACCGGGGAGCTGTTTTTT
>.|TRBV19|.|TRBJ2-4
CASQVAVGIQYF
TGTGCCAGCCAAGTAGCGGTGGGAATTCAGTACTTC
>.|TRBV6-5|.|TRBJ1-2
CASSYFGRGNNYGYTF
TGTGCCAGCAGTTACTTCGGCCGGGGGAACAACTATGGCTACACCTTC
>.|TRBV11-2|TRBD2|TRBJ2-7
CASSFSGSGWYEQYF
TGTGCCAGCAGCTTTAGCGGGAGTGGATGGTACGAGCAGTACTTC
>.|TRBV4-3|.|TRBJ1-2
CASSQDLGRANYGYTF
TGCGCCAGCAGCCAAGATTTAGGCAGGGCTAACTATGGCTACACCTTC
>.|TRBV9|.|TRBJ2-3
CASSGHGRGADTQYF
TGTGCCAGCAGCGGGCACGGGAGAGGAGCAGATACGCAGTATTTT
>.|TRBV5-6|TRBD2|TRBJ2-3
CASSLDGTSGTDTQYF
TGTGCCAGCAGCTTGGACGGGACTAGCGGCACAGATACGCAGTATTTT
>once|TRBV19|.|TRBJ1-1
CASRPLRVNTEAFF
TGTGCCAGTAGACCCCTCAGGGTCAACACTGAAGCTTTCTTT
>.|TRBV2|TRBD1|TRBJ1-4
CASRKDRFNEKLFF
TGTGCCAGCAGGAAGGACAGGTTTAATGAAAAACTGTTTTTT